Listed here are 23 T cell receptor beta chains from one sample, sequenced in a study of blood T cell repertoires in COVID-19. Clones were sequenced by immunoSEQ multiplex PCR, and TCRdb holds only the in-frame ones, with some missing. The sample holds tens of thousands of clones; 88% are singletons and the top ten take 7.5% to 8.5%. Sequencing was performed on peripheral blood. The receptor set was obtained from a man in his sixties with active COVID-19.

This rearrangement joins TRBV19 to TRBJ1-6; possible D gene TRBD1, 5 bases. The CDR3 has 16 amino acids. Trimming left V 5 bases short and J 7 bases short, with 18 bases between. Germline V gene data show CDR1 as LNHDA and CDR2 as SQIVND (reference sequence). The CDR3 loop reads CASSPPPGPENSPLHF. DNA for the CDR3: TGTGCCAGTAGTCCACCCCCAGGGCCGGAGAATTCACCCCTCCACTTT.

The CDR3 sequence is CASSSLSYEQYF. For the CDR3, the DNA is TGTGCCAGCAGCTCACTATCCTACGAGCAGTACTTC. The V gene is TRBV6-5, the J gene TRBJ2-7; no reliable D call. The CDR3 has 12 amino acids. Trimming took off 6 bases at V and 1 base at J, with 7 bases between the two ends. In germline, CDR1 is MNHEY, CDR2 SVGAGI.

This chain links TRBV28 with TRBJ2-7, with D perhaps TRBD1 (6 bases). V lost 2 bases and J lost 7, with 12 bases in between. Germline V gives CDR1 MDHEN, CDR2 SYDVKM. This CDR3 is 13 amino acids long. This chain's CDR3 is CASSLPGVDEQYF. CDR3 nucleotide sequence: TGTGCCAGCAGTTTACCAGGGGTCGATGAGCAGTACTTC.

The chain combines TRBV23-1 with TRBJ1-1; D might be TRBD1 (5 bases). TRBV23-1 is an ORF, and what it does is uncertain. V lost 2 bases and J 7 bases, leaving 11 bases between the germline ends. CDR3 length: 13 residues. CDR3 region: CASSQPGDSEAFF. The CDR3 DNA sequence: TGCGCCAGCAGTCAACCGGGGGATAGTGAAGCTTTCTTT.

CDR3 nucleotide sequence: TGTGCCAGCAGTTACCCCCCAGCGGGAGCCTACACAGATACGCAGTATTTT. It translates to CASSYPPAGAYTDTQYF. The chain recombines TRBV6-2 or TRBV6-3 with TRBJ2-3, with TRBD2 matching over 8 bases. With V trimmed by 2 bases and J by 2 bases, 9 bases remained unmatched. The germline gives CDR1 MNHEY, CDR2 SVGEGT. The CDR3 is made up of 17 amino acids.

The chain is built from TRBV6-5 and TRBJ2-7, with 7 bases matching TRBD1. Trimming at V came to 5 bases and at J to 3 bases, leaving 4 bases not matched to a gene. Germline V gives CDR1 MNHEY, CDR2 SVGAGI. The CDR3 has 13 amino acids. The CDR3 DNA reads TGTGCCAGCAGTAAGACAGGGAGCTACGAGCAGTACTTC. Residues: CASSKTGSYEQYF.

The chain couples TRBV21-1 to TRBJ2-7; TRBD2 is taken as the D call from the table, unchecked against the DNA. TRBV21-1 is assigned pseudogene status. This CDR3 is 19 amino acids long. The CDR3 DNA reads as TGTGCCAGCAGCACGGCTAAGGGGGCTAGCGGGATTTTATACTACGAGCAGTACTTC. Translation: CASSTAKGASGILYYEQYF.

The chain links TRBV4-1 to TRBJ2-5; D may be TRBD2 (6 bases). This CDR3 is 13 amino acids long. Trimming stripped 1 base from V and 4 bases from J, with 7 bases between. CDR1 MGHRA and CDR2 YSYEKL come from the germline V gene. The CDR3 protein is CASSQGGVETQYF. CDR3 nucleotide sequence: TGCGCCAGCAGCCAAGGGGGGGTAGAGACCCAGTACTTC.

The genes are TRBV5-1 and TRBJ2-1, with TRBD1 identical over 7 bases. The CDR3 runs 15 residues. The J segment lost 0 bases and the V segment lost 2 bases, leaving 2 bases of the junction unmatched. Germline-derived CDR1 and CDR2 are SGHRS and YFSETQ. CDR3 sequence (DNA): TGCGCCAGCAGCTTTGGACAGGACTCCTACAATGAGCAGTTCTTC. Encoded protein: CASSFGQDSYNEQFF.

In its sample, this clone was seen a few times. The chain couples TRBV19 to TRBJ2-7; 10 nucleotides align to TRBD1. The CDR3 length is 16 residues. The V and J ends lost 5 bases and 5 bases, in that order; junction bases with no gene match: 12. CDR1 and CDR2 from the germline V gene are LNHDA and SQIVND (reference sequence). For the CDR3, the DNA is TGTGCCAGTAGTTCTAGCCCAGGACAGGGGGTGAACGAGCAGTACTTC. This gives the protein CASSSSPGQGVNEQYF.

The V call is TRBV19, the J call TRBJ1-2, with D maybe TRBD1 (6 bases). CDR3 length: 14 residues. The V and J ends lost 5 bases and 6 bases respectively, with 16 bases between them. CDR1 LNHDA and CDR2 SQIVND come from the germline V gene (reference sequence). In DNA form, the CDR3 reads TGTGCCAGTAGTTTCTTCAGGGGAGTCGATGGCTACACCTTC. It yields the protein CASSFFRGVDGYTF.

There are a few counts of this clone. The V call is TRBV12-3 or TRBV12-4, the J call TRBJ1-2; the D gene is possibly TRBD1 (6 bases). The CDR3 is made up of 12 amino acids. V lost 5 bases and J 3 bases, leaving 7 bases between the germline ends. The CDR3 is CASSPGDYGYTF. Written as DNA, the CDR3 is TGTGCCAGCAGTCCAGGGGACTATGGCTACACCTTC.

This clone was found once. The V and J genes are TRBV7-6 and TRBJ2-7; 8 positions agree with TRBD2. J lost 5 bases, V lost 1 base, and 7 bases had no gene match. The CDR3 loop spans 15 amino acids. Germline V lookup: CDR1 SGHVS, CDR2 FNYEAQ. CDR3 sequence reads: CASSLGGAGDNEQYF. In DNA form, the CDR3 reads TGTGCCAGCAGCTTAGGCGGAGCGGGAGATAACGAGCAGTACTTC.

CDR3 in DNA: TGTGCCAGCAGCTCGATAGGCGGGAGGTTGGAGACCCAGTACTTC. Translated: CASSSIGGRLETQYF. The chain links TRBV11-2 to TRBJ2-5; the match to TRBD2 covers 8 bases. Losses at the gene ends were 4 bases for V and 5 bases for J; bases not matched to a gene: 9. The CDR3 contains 15 residues. Germline assignment: CDR1 SGHAT and CDR2 FQNNGV.

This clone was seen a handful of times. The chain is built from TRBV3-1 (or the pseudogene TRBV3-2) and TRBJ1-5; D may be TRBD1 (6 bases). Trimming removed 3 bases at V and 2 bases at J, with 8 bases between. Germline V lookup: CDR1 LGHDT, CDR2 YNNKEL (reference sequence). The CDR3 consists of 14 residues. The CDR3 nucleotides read TGTGCCAGCAGCCAGGGGGCTGGCAATCAGCCCCAGCATTTT. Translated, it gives CASSQGAGNQPQHF.

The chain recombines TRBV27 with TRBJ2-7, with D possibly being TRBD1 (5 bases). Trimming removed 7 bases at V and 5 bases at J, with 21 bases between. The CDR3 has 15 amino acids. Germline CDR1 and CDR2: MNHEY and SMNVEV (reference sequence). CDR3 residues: CASTARWQGTHEQYF. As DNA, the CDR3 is TGTGCCAGCACCGCGCGGTGGCAGGGTACCCACGAGCAGTACTTC.

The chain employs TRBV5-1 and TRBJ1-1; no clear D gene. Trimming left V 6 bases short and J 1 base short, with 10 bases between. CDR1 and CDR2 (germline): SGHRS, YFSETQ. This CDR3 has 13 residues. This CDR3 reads CASMWEWNTEAFF. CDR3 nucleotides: TGCGCCAGCATGTGGGAGTGGAACACTGAAGCTTTCTTT. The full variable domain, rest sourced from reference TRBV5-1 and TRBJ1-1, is KAGVTQTPRYLIKTRGQQVTLSCSPISGHRSVSWYQQTPGQGLQFLFEYFSETQRNKGNFPGRFSGRQFSNSRSEMNVSTLELGDSALYLCASMWEWNTEAFFGQGTRLTVV.

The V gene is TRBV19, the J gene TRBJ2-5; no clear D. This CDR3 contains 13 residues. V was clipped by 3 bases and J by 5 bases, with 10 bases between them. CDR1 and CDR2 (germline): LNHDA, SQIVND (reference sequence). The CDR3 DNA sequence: TGTGCCAGTAGTATTAGCAATCGGGAGACCCAGTACTTC. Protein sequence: CASSISNRETQYF.

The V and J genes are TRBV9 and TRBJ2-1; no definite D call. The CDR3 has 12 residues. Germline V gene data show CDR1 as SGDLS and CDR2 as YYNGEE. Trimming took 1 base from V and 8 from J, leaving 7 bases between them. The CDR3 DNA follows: TGTGCCAGCAGCGTATCCGACTATGAGCAGTTCTTC. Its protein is CASSVSDYEQFF.

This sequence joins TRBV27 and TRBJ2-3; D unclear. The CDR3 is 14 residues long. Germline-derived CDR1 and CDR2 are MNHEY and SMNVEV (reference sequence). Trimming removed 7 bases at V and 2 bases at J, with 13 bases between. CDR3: CASTEADSTDTQYF. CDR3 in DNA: TGTGCCAGCACCGAAGCCGATTCCACAGATACGCAGTATTTT.

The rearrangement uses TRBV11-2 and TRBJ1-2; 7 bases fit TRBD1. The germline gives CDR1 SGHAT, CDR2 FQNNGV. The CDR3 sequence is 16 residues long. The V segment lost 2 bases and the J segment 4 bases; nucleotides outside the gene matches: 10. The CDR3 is CASSLSAGGKLYGYTF. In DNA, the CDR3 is TGTGCCAGCAGCTTAAGCGCAGGGGGTAAACTCTATGGCTACACCTTC.

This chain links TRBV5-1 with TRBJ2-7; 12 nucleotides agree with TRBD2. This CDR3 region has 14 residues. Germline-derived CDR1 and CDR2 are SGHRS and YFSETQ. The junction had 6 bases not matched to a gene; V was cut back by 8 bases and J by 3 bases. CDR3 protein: CASELAGGFYEQYF. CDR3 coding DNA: TGCGCCAGTGAACTAGCGGGAGGATTCTACGAGCAGTACTTC. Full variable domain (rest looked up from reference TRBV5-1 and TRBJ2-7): KAGVTQTPRYLIKTRGQQVTLSCSPISGHRSVSWYQQTPGQGLQFLFEYFSETQRNKGNFPGRFSGRQFSNSRSEMNVSTLELGDSALYLCASELAGGFYEQYFGPGTRLTVT.

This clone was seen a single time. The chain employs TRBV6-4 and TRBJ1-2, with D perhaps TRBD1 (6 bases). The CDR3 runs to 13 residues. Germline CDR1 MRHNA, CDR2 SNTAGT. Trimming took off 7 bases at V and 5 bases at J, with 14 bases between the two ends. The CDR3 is CASNRQVGYGYTF. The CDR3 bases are TGTGCCAGCAACCGACAGGTTGGGTATGGCTACACCTTC.